The source of this TCR beta chain is a study of blood T cells in healthy people across ages. Study-level results: Older age coincided with a roughly linear decline in TCR beta diversity per million T cells.

The V and J ends lost 4 bases and 6 bases, in that order; junction bases with no gene match: 6. The CDR3 covers 14 residues. The V gene's germline CDR1 is SGHRS and CDR2 YFSETQ. Notes on this clonotype: Its antigen is unidentified.

Next came a second PCR, run for about 6 to 12 cycles, which used a sample-barcoded 5' primer along with a J-beta primer mix. Each CDR3 protein is one row after TCRdb ran MiXCR on the 5' RACE reads. The sample holds approximately 800,000 distinct CDR3 sequences, around a quarter seen once. These records were also assigned to another study, of T cells of mothers and their children.

Sequenced: blood. The rearrangement links TRBV5-1 to TRBJ1-4; 7 bases line up with TRBD1. This clonotype was obtained from a boy aged 5-17 years in good health. As DNA, the CDR3 is TGCGCCAGCAGCCCACTTCAGGGGGATGAAAAACTGTTTTTT. This gives the protein CASSPLQGDEKLFF.